This TCR beta chain derives from a study of brain metastases from non-small cell lung cancer. Produced via immunoSEQ multiplex PCR; TCRdb's table is partial and in-frame only. The sample carries about 4,600 clones, about 88% recorded once. Study-wide points: Compared with primary tumors, brain metastases showed less T-cell infiltration. Expanded T-cell clones appeared in approximately 60% of brain metastases over primaries. TCR repertoires overlapped largely between brain metastases and matched primaries.

Comment on this clone: Its antigen remains unknown.

Per the germline V gene, CDR1 is SGHDT and CDR2 is YYEEEE. CDR3 size: 14 residues. Trimming removed 4 bases from V and 2 bases from J; junction bases left unmatched: 5. The chain employs TRBV5-6 and TRBJ2-5; 7 bases match TRBD1. The sample consisted of tissue from a brain metastasis. The receptor was isolated from a donor at least 40 years old with non-small cell lung cancer. The CDR3 sequence: CASSPLTGQETQYF. The CDR3 nucleotides read TGTGCCAGCAGCCCCTTGACAGGGCAAGAGACCCAGTACTTC.